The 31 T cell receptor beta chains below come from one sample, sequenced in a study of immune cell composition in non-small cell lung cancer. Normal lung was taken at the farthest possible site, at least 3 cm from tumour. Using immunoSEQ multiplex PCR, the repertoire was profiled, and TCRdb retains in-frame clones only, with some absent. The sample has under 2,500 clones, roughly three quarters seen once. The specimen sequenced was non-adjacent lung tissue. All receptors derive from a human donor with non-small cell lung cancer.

CDR3 region: CASSLRGGWYGYTF. CDR3 nucleotide sequence: TGTGCCAGCAGCTTACGGGGGGGCTGGTATGGCTACACCTTC. The chain carries TRBV13 and TRBJ1-2; D is perhaps TRBD1 (6 bases). CDR1 PRHDT and CDR2 FYEKMQ come from the germline V gene (reference sequence). The V end lost 2 bases, the J end lost 5 bases, and 12 bases lay between the germline ends. This CDR3 is 14 amino acids long. Full variable domain (missing parts from reference TRBV13 and TRBJ1-2): AAGVIQSPRHLIKEKRETATLKCYPIPRHDTVYWYQQGPGQDPQFLISFYEKMQSDKGSIPDRFSAQQFSDYHSELNMSSLELGDSALYFCASSLRGGWYGYTFGSGTRLTVV.

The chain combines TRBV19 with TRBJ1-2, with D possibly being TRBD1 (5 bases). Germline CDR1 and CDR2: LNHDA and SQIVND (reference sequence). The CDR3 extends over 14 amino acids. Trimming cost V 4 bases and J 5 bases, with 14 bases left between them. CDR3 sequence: CASSRTSGLYGYTF. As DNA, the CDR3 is TGTGCCAGTAGTAGAACTTCGGGACTTTATGGCTACACCTTC.

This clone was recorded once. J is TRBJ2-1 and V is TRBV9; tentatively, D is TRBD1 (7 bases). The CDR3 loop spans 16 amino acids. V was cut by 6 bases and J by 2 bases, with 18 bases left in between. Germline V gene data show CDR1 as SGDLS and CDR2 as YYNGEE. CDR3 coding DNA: TGTGCCAGCAACTTGGGCACAGGGGAGGCCTACAATGAGCAGTTCTTC. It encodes CASNLGTGEAYNEQFF.

The DNA of the CDR3 is TGTGCCAGCAGCTCCGGGGACAGGTACCAAGAGACCCAGTACTTC. Its translation: CASSSGDRYQETQYF. The J gene is TRBJ2-5, the V gene TRBV11-2; TRBD1 agrees at 8 bases. The CDR3 is 15 residues long. Germline V lookup: CDR1 SGHAT, CDR2 FQNNGV. V was clipped by 4 bases and J by 0 bases; unmatched bases: 4.

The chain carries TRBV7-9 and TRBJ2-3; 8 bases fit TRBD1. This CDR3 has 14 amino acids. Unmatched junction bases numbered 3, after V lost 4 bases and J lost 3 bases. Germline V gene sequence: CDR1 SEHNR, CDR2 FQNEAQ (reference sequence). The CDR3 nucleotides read TGTGCCAGCAGCTCGGGACAGGCGACAGATACGCAGTATTTT. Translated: CASSSGQATDTQYF.

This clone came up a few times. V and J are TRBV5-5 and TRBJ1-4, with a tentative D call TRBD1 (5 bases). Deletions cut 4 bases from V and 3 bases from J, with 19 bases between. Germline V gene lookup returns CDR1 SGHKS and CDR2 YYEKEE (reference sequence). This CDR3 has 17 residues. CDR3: CASSPTGPTGANEKLFF. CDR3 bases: TGTGCCAGCAGCCCCACGGGGCCCACGGGGGCTAATGAAAAACTGTTTTTT.

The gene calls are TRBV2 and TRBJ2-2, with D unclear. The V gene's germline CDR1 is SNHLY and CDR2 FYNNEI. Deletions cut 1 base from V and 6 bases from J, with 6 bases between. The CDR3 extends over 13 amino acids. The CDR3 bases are TGTGCCAGCAGTGAAGACCCAGCCGGGGAGCTGTTTTTT. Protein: CASSEDPAGELFF.

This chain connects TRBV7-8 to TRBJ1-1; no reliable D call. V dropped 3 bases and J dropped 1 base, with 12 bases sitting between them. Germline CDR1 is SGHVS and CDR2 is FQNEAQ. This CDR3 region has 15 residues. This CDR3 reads CASSFSGSPNTEAFF. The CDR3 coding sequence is TGTGCCAGCAGCTTCAGCGGGAGTCCGAACACTGAAGCTTTCTTT.

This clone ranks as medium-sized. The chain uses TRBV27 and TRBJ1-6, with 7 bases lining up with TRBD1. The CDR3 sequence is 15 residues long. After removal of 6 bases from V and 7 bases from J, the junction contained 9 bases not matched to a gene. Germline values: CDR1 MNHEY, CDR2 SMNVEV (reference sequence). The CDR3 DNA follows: TGTGCCAGCAGGGTCCGGGACAGTGACAATTCACCCCTCCACTTT. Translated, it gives CASRVRDSDNSPLHF.

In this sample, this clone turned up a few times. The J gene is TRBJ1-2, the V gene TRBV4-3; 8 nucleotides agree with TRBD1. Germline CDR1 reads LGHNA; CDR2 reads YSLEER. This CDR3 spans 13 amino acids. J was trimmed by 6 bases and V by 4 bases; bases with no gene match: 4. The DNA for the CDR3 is TGCGCCAGCAGCCTGACAGGGGCCGATGGCTACACCTTC. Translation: CASSLTGADGYTF.

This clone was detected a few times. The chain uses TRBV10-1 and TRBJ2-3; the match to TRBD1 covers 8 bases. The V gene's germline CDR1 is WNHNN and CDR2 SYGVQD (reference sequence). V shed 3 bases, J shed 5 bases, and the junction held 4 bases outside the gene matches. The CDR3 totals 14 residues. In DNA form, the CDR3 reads TGCGCCAGCAGTGAAAACAGGGGGGAAGATACGCAGTATTTT. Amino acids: CASSENRGEDTQYF.

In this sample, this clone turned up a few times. For the CDR3, the DNA is TGTGCCAGTAGTATCGATCTTGGACTAGCGAGCTTCAATGAGCAGTTCTTC. This gives the protein CASSIDLGLASFNEQFF. The J gene is TRBJ2-1, the V gene TRBV19; 9 bases are shared with TRBD2. Germline assignment: CDR1 LNHDA and CDR2 SQIVND (reference sequence). V lost 3 bases, J lost 6 bases, and 12 bases stayed unmatched. CDR3 size: 17 residues.

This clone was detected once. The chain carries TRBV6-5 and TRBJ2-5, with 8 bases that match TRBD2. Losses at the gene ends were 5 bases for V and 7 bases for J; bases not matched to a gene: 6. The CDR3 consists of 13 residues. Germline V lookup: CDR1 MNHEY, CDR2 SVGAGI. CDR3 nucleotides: TGTGCCAGCAGTACGGGGGGGTCGGGGACCCAGTACTTC. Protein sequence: CASSTGGSGTQYF.

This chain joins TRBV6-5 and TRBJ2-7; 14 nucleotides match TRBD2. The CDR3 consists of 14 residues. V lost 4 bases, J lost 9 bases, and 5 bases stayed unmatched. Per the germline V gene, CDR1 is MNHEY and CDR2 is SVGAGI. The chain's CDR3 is CASSSGTSGGRQYF. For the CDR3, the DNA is TGTGCCAGCAGTTCCGGGACTAGCGGGGGCAGGCAGTACTTC.

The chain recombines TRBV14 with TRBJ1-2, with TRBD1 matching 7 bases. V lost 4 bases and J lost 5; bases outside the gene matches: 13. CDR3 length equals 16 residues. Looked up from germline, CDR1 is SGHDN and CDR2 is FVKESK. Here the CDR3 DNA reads TGTGCCAGCAGCCCAGACCGAGGGACAGTATTATATGGCTACACCTTC. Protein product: CASSPDRGTVLYGYTF.

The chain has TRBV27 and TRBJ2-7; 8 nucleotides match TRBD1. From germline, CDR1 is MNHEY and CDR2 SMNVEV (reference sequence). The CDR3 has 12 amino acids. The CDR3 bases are TGTACAACGGGGACAGGAGGGTACGAGCAGTACTTC. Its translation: CTTGTGGYEQYF.

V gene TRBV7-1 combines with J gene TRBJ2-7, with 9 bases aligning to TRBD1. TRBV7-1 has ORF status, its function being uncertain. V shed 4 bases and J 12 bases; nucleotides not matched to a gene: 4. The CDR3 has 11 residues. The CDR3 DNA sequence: TGTGCCAGCAGCTTAGGACAGGGGTTGTACTTC. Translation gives CASSLGQGLYF.

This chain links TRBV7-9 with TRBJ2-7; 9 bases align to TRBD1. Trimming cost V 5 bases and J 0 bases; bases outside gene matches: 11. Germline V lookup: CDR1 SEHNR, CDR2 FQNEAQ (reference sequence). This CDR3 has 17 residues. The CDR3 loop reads CASSPPRTGAPSYEQYF. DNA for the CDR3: TGTGCCAGCAGCCCCCCCAGGACAGGGGCCCCCTCCTACGAGCAGTACTTC.

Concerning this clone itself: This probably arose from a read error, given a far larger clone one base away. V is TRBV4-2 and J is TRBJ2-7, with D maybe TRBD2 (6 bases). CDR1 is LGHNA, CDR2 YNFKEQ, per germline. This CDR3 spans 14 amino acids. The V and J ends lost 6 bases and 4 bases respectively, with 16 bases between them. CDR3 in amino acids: CASSPLRGTYEQYF. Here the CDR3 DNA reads TGTGCCAGCAGTCCACTCCGGGGGACTTACGAGCAGTACTTC.

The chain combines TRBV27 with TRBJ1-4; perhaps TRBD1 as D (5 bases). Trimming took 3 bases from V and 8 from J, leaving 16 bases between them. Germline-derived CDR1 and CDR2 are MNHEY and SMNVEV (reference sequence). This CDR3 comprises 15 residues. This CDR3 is CASSFFTGAGEKLFF. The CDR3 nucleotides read TGTGCCAGCAGTTTTTTTACTGGGGCTGGGGAAAAACTGTTTTTT. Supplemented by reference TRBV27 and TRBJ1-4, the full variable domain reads EAQVTQNPRYLITVTGKKLTVTCSQNMNHEYMSWYRQDPGLGLRQIYYSMNVEVTDKGDVPEGYKVSRKEKRNFPLILESPSPNQTSLYFCASSFFTGAGEKLFFGSGTQLSVL.

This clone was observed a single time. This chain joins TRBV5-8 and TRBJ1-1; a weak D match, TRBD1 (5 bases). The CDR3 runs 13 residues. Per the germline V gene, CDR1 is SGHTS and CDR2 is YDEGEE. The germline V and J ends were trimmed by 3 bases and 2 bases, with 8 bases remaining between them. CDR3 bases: TGTGCCAGCAGCTGGGGGACTAACACTGAAGCTTTCTTT. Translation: CASSWGTNTEAFF.

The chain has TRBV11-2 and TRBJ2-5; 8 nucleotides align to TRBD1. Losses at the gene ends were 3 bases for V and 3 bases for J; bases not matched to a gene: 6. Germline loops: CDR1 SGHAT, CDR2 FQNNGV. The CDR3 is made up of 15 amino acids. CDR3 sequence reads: CASSFFGQGEETQYF. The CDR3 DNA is TGTGCCAGCAGCTTTTTCGGACAGGGTGAAGAGACCCAGTACTTC.

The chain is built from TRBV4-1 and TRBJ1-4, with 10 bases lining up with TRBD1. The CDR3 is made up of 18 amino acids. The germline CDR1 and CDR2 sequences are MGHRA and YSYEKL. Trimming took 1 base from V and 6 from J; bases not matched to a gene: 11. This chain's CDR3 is CASSQVPVSGTGDEKLFF. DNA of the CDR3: TGCGCCAGCAGCCAAGTTCCTGTCAGCGGGACAGGGGATGAAAAACTGTTTTTT.

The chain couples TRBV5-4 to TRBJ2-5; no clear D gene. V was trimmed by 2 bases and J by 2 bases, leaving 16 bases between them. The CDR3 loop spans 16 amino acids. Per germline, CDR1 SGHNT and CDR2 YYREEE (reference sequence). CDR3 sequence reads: CASSLDVAVLQETQYF. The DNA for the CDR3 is TGTGCCAGCAGCTTAGATGTGGCGGTACTTCAAGAGACCCAGTACTTC. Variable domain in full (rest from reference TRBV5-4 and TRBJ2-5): ETGVTQSPTHLIKTRGQQVTLRCSSQSGHNTVSWYQQALGQGPQFIFQYYREEENGRGNFPPRFSGLQFPNYSSELNVNALELDDSALYLCASSLDVAVLQETQYFGPGTRLLVL.

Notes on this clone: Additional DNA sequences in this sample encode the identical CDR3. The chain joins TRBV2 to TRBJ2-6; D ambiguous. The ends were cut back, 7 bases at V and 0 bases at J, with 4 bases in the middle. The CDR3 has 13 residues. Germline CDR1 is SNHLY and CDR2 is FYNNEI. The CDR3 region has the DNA TGTGCCAGCACAGGCTCTGGGGCCAACGTCCTGACTTTC. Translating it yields CASTGSGANVLTF.

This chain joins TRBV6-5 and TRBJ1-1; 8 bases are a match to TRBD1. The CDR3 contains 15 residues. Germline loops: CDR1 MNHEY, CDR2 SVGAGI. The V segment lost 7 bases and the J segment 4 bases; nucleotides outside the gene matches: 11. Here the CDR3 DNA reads TGTGCCAGCACCGACGTGACAGGGGTCGGCACTGAAGCTTTCTTT. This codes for CASTDVTGVGTEAFF.

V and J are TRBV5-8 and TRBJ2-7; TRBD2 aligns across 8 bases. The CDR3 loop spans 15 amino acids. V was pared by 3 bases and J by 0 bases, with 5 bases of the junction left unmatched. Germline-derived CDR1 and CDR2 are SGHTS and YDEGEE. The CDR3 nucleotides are TGTGCCAGCAGCTCTGCCGGGACTAGCTCCTACGAGCAGTACTTC. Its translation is CASSSAGTSSYEQYF.

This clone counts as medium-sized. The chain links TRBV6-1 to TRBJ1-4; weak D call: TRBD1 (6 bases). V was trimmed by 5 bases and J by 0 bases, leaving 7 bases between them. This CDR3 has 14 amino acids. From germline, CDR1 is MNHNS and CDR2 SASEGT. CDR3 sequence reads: CASSRQATNEKLFF. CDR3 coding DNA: TGTGCCAGCAGTCGACAGGCAACTAATGAAAAACTGTTTTTT.

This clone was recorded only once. The CDR3 protein is CSAYRANTEAFF. CDR3 coding DNA: TGCAGCGCCTACAGGGCTAACACTGAAGCTTTCTTT. The chain carries TRBV29-1 and TRBJ1-1, with a tentative D call TRBD1 (6 bases). This CDR3 has 12 residues. CDR1 and CDR2 (germline): SQVTM, ANQGSEA. V was cut by 7 bases and J by 2 bases, with 11 bases left in between.

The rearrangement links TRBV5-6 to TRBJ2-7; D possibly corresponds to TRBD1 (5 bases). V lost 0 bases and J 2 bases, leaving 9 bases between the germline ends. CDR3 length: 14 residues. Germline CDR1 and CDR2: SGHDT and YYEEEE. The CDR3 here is CASSLVGPAYEQYF. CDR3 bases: TGTGCCAGCAGCTTGGTGGGGCCCGCCTACGAGCAGTACTTC.

For the CDR3, the DNA is TGTGCCAGCAGCTCGCAGGGGGGACTAGCGGGATTCAATGAGCAGTTCTTC. Translated: CASSSQGGLAGFNEQFF. The V and J genes are TRBV11-3 and TRBJ2-1; TRBD2 matches 13 bases. The CDR3 sequence is 17 residues long. V dropped 4 bases and J dropped 6; count of bases not matched to a gene: 9. Germline values: CDR1 SGHNT, CDR2 YENEEA.